The entry that follows covers one T cell receptor beta chain sequence. Each subset's genomic DNA was shared equally among a number of immunoSEQ plates. Sequencing was performed with immunoSEQ multiplex PCR; in TCRdb, only in-frame clones are kept and a portion is missing. The sample has 2 million to 2.5 million clones; around 95% are singletons. With 4 bases clipped from V and 0 bases from J, the junction kept 5 bases outside the gene matches. The CDR3 has 17 amino acids. The V gene's germline CDR1 is SGHAT and CDR2 FQNNGV. The data originate from a study of shared clonotypes between healthy human individuals.

Sequenced: naive CD4+ T cells sorted from blood. Subset indicated: CD45RA+ positively selected. The chain combines TRBV11-2 with TRBJ1-6; 8 bases are shared with TRBD1. The source of this sequence is a man in his late teens or twenties in good health. The CDR3 loop is CASSSGQGSSYNSPLHF. The CDR3 nucleotides read TGTGCCAGCAGCTCCGGACAGGGCAGCTCCTATAATTCACCCCTCCACTTT. Complete variable domain (other parts from reference TRBV11-2 and TRBJ1-6): EAGVAQSPRYKIIEKRQSVAFWCNPISGHATLYWYQQILGQGPKLLIQFQNNGVVDDSQLPKDRFSAERLKGVDSTLKIQPAKLEDSAVYLCASSSGQGSSYNSPLHFGNGTRLTVT.